This TCR beta chain was sequenced for a study of T cells in localized non-small cell lung cancer. Neighbouring lung, lacking atypia, was collected no less than 2 cm away from the tumor margin. Data came from immunoSEQ multiplex PCR; TCRdb stores just in-frame clones and leaves some out. The table records over a thousand clones, about 24% of them present only once. By share of the sample, this clone is medium-sized. What it binds is not known. The CDR3 is made up of 14 amino acids. CDR1 and CDR2 (germline): SGDLS, YYNGEE. V was cut by 4 bases and J by 2 bases, with 11 bases left in between. Overall study findings and caveats: Because sequencing included only one region (of the tumor), heterogeneity remains possible. A median of approximately 54 clones ranked among the top 100 in tumor appeared in adjacent lung. T cell clonality was highest in uninvolved adjacent lung, above tumor.

The V gene is TRBV9, the J gene TRBJ2-3; D perhaps matches TRBD2 (5 bases). This clonotype was sampled from a woman between 18 and 55 years old with stage III lung adenocarcinoma. Specimen: normal lung tissue next to the tumor, collected before any cancer treatment. In DNA, the CDR3 is TGTGCCAGCAGCTCTCATAGCGACACAGATACGCAGTATTTT. Encoded protein: CASSSHSDTDTQYF.